The 8 T cell receptor beta chains presented below share a single source sample, sequenced in a study of tumor-infiltrating lymphocytes in localized non-small cell lung cancer. Sequencing was performed with immunoSEQ multiplex PCR; in TCRdb, only in-frame clones are kept and a portion is missing. The sample lists around 15,000 clones; approximately 69% were seen once. Sequenced sample: lung tumor tissue. These receptor sequences come from a human donor with non-small cell lung cancer.

This clone has only a few counts. The chain recombines TRBV18 with TRBJ2-5; D remains unclear. Germline lookup yields CDR1 KGHSH and CDR2 LQKENI. This CDR3 has 13 residues. Between the trimmed V and J ends, which lost 0 bases and 4 bases, there was a span of 6 bases. In nucleotides, the CDR3 is TGTGCCAGCTCACCACCGGATCGAGAGACCCAGTACTTC. It yields the protein CASSPPDRETQYF.

The chain links TRBV5-1 to TRBJ2-3; no definite D call. The V and J ends lost 0 bases and 6 bases respectively, with 5 bases between them. The CDR3 has 12 amino acids. Germline V gives CDR1 SGHRS, CDR2 YFSETQ. The DNA for the CDR3 is TGCGCCAGCAGCTTGGATACTGATACGCAGTATTTT. It translates to CASSLDTDTQYF.

The chain couples TRBV7-3 to TRBJ1-1; D is uncertain. This CDR3 comprises 13 residues. V was trimmed by 6 bases and J by 4 bases, leaving 12 bases between them. CDR1 is SGHTA, CDR2 FQGTGA, per germline. The CDR3, as DNA: TGTGCCAGCAGTAAGCAGACCTCCACTGAAGCTTTCTTT. This translates into CASSKQTSTEAFF. Drawing the rest from reference TRBV7-3 and TRBJ1-1, the complete variable domain is GAGVSQTPSNKVTEKGKYVELRCDPISGHTALYWYRQSLGQGPEFLIYFQGTGAADDSGLPNDRFFAVRPEGSVSTLKIQRTERGDSAVYLCASSKQTSTEAFFGQGTRLTVV.

The J gene is TRBJ2-3, the V gene TRBV11-3; 8 positions agree with TRBD1. Germline-derived CDR1 and CDR2 are SGHNT and YENEEA. The V segment lost 1 base and the J segment 6 bases; nucleotides outside the gene matches: 6. There are 15 residues in the CDR3. Here the CDR3 reads CASSLASGGSDTQYF. Written as DNA, the CDR3 is TGTGCCAGCAGCTTAGCTTCAGGGGGCTCGGATACGCAGTATTTT.

The table lists this clone with a count of one. The chain recombines TRBV28 with TRBJ1-5, with a weak D call TRBD1 (6 bases). Germline loops: CDR1 MDHEN, CDR2 SYDVKM. CDR3 size: 14 residues. V was trimmed by 3 bases and J by 7 bases, leaving 13 bases between them. The CDR3 here is CASSLIFTGQPQHF. DNA for the CDR3: TGTGCCAGCAGTTTGATATTCACAGGGCAGCCCCAGCATTTT. Drawing the rest from reference TRBV28 and TRBJ1-5, the complete variable domain is DVKVTQSSRYLVKRTGEKVFLECVQDMDHENMFWYRQDPGLGLRLIYFSYDVKMKEKGDIPEGYSVSREKKERFSLILESASTNQTSMYLCASSLIFTGQPQHFGDGTRLSIL.

The chain employs TRBV7-9 and TRBJ1-2; tentatively, D is TRBD1 (5 bases). There are 11 residues in the CDR3. Germline V gives CDR1 SEHNR, CDR2 FQNEAQ (reference sequence). Trimming cost V 4 bases and J 11 bases, with 11 bases left between them. The CDR3 loop reads CASSSDTLYTF. In DNA form, the CDR3 reads TGTGCCAGCAGCTCGGACACGTTATACACCTTC. Combining the CDR3 with reference TRBV7-9 and TRBJ1-2 gives the whole variable domain DTGVSQNPRHKITKRGQNVTFRCDPISEHNRLYWYRQTLGQGPEFLTYFQNEAQLEKSRLLSDRFSAERPKGSFSTLEIQRTEQGDSAMYLCASSSDTLYTFGSGTRLTVV.

This clone was seen only once. V is TRBV6-6 and J is TRBJ1-2; 9 bases line up with TRBD1. The CDR3 extends over 14 amino acids. Germline V lookup: CDR1 MNHNY, CDR2 SVGAGI (reference sequence). With 6 bases clipped from V and 8 bases from J, the junction kept 10 bases outside the gene matches. In DNA, the CDR3 is TGTGCCAGCAGACAAGGGACAGGGTTCGGAGGCTACACCTTC. Amino acid sequence: CASRQGTGFGGYTF.

This clone is judged medium-sized. The gene calls are TRBV9 and TRBJ2-7; D may be TRBD1 or TRBD2 (7 bases each). Looked up from germline, CDR1 is SGDLS and CDR2 is YYNGEE. Trimming pared 0 bases from V and 7 bases from J, leaving 17 bases between. The CDR3 totals 15 residues. The CDR3, as DNA: TGTGCCAGCAGCGTAGGGGGGGGGACAGCTACGGAGCAGTACTTC. Its translation is CASSVGGGTATEQYF.